This T cell receptor (beta chain) was documented in a study of T cells after yellow fever vaccination. TCRdb reprocessed the 5' RACE reads via MiXCR and lists one record per CDR3 protein. The data show some 320,000 distinct CDR3 sequences, approximately 10% seen once. Sequenced material: CD4+ T cells sorted from PBMCs, taken 5 days after the yellow fever booster vaccination. The receptor's source is a man in his late teens or twenties who received the YFV17D yellow fever vaccine.

The CDR3 bases are TGTGCCAGCAGCCCATCCCGGGGCCTAAATGAAAAACTGTTTTTT. This codes for CASSPSRGLNEKLFF. The chain combines TRBV12-3 or TRBV12-4 with TRBJ1-4, with D perhaps TRBD1 (5 bases). CDR3 size: 15 residues. The V end was cut by 6 bases, the J end by 5 bases, with 16 bases between.